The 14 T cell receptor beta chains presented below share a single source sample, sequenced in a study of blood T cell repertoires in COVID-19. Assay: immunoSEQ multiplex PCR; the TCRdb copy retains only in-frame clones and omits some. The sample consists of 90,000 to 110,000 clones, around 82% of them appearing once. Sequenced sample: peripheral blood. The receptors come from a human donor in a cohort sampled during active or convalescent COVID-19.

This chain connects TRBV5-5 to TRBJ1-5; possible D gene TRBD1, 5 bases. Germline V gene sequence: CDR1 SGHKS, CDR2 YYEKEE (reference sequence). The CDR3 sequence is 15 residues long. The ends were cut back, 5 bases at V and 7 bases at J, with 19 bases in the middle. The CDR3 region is CASRLGVAGNQPQHF. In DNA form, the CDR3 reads TGTGCCAGCAGGCTTGGGGTCGCAGGGAACCAGCCCCAGCATTTT.

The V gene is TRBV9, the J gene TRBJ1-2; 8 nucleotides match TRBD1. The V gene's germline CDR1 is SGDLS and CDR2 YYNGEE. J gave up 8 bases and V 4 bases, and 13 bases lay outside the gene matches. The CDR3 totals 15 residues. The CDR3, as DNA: TGTGCCAGCAGCTTGATGTCAGGGGGCGCGGGAGGCTACACCTTC. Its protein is CASSLMSGGAGGYTF.

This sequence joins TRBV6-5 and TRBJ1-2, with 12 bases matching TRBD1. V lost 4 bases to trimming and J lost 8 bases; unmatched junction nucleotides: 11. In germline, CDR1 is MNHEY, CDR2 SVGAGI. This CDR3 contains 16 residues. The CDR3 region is CASSSYGTGGAEGYTF. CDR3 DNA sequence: TGTGCCAGCAGTTCTTACGGGACAGGGGGCGCGGAGGGCTACACCTTC.

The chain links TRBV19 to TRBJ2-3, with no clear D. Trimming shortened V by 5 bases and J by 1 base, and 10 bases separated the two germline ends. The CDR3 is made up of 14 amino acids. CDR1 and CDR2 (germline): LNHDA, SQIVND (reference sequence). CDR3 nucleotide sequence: TGTGCCAGTAGTCCCCGACTGGGCACAGATACGCAGTATTTT. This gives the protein CASSPRLGTDTQYF. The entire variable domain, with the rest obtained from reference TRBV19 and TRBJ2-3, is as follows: DGGITQSPKYLFRKEGQNVTLSCEQNLNHDAMYWYRQDPGQGLRLIYYSQIVNDFQKGDIAEGYSVSREKKESFPLTVTSAQKNPTAFYLCASSPRLGTDTQYFGPGTRLTVL.

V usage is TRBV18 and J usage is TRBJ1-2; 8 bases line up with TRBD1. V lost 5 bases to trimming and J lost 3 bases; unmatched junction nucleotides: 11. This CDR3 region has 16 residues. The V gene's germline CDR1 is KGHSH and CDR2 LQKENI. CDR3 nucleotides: TGTGCCAGCTCATCAAGGACAGGGTATGTGGACTATGGCTACACCTTC. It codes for CASSSRTGYVDYGYTF.

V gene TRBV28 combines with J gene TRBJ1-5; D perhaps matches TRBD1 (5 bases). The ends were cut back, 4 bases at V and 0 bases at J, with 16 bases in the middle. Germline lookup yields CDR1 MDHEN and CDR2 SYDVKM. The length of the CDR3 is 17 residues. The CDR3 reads CASSSKPQGYSNQPQHF. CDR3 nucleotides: TGTGCCAGCAGTTCGAAGCCCCAGGGATATAGCAATCAGCCCCAGCATTTT. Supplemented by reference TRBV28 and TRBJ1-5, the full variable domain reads DVKVTQSSRYLVKRTGEKVFLECVQDMDHENMFWYRQDPGLGLRLIYFSYDVKMKEKGDIPEGYSVSREKKERFSLILESASTNQTSMYLCASSSKPQGYSNQPQHFGDGTRLSIL.

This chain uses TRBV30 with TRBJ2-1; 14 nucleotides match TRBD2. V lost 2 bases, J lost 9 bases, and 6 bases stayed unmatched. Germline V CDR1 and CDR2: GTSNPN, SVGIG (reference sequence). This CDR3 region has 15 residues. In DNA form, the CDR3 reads TGTGCCTGGAGTTTGACTAGCGGGAGGGCCGCTGAGCAGTTCTTC. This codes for CAWSLTSGRAAEQFF. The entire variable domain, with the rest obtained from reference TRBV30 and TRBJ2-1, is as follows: SQTIHQWPATLVQPVGSPLSLECTVEGTSNPNLYWYRQAAGRGLQLLFYSVGIGQISSEVPQNLSASRPQDRQFILSSKKLLLSDSGFYLCAWSLTSGRAAEQFFGPGTRLTVL.

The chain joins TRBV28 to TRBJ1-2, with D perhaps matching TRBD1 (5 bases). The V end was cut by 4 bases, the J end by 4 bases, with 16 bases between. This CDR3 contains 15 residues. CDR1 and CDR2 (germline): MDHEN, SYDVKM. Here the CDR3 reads CASSSDSVTVYGYTF. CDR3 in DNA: TGTGCCAGCAGTTCCGACAGCGTTACCGTCTATGGCTACACCTTC.

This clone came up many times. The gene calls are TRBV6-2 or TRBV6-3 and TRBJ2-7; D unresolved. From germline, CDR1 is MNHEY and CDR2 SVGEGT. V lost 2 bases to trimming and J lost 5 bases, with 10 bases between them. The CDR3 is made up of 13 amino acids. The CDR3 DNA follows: TGTGCCAGCAGTTACGAGCCTGCCCACGAGCAGTACTTC. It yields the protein CASSYEPAHEQYF.

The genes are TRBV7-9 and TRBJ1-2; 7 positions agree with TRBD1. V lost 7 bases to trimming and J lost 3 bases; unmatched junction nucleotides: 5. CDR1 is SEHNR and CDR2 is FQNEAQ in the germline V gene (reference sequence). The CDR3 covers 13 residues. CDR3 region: CASKTGMDYGYTF. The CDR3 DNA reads TGTGCCAGCAAGACAGGGATGGACTATGGCTACACCTTC. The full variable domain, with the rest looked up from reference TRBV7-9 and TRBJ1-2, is DTGVSQNPRHKITKRGQNVTFRCDPISEHNRLYWYRQTLGQGPEFLTYFQNEAQLEKSRLLSDRFSAERPKGSFSTLEIQRTEQGDSAMYLCASKTGMDYGYTFGSGTRLTVV.

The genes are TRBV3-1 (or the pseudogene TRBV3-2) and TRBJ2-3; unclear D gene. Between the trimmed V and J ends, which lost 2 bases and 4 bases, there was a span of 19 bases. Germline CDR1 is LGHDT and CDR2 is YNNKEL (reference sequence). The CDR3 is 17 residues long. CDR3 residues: CASSQIKSLVAPDTQYF. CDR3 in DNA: TGTGCCAGCAGCCAAATTAAGTCTCTGGTAGCACCAGATACGCAGTATTTT.

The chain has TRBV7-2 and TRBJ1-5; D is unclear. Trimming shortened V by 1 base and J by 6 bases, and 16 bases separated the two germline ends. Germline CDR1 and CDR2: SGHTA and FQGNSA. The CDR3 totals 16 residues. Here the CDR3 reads CASSLGTVGAIQPQHF. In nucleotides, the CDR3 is TGTGCCAGCAGCTTAGGAACCGTGGGAGCAATTCAGCCCCAGCATTTT.

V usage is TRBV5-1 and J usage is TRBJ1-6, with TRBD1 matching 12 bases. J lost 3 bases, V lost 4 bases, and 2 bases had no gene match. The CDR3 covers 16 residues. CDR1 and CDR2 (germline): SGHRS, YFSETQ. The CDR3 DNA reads TGCGCCAGCAGCGGGACAGGGGGCGGCTATAATTCACCCCTCCACTTT. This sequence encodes CASSGTGGGYNSPLHF.

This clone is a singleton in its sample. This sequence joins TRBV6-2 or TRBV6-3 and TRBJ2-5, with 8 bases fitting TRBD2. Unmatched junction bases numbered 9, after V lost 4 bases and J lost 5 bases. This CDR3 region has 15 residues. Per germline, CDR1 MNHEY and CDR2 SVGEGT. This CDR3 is CASSSTGTRAETQYF. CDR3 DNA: TGTGCCAGCAGTTCCACCGGGACTAGGGCTGAGACCCAGTACTTC.